Following are 19 T cell receptor beta chains from one sample sequenced in a study of beta chain features in type 1 diabetes. Study-level findings and limits: When Type 1 diabetes patients were examined, their TCRB CDR3s proved moderately but significantly shorter in all four CD4+ subsets.

Their antigen targets remain unknown. The study reverse transcribed the entire isolated RNA, so it sequenced expressed TCRB transcripts. The repertoire was sequenced with immunoSEQ multiplex PCR; TCRdb's copy has only in-frame clones and lacks some. The data show about 15,000 clones, roughly 69% seen once. Sequencing used Tregs from blood. The source is a young man with type 1 diabetes.

This clone was seen only once. The chain employs TRBV10-1 and TRBJ2-3; D not certain. Looked up from germline, CDR1 is WNHNN and CDR2 is SYGVQD (reference sequence). Trimming removed 3 bases from V and 0 bases from J, with 4 bases in between. CDR3 length equals 13 residues. CDR3 region: CASSDGSTDTQYF. The DNA for the CDR3 is TGCGCCAGCAGTGATGGCAGCACAGATACGCAGTATTTT.

In its sample, this clone was seen a few times. V gene TRBV7-2 combines with J gene TRBJ2-2; 10 bases align to TRBD1. CDR3 length equals 15 residues. The V segment lost 4 bases and the J segment 9 bases; nucleotides outside the gene matches: 8. Per the germline V gene, CDR1 is SGHTA and CDR2 is FQGNSA. CDR3 amino acids: CASSSRQGAMRELFF. The CDR3 DNA reads as TGTGCCAGCAGCTCCCGACAGGGGGCTATGAGGGAGCTGTTTTTT.

The rearrangement uses TRBV5-1 and TRBJ2-7, with 8 positions matching TRBD1. V dropped 3 bases and J dropped 2; count of bases not matched to a gene: 4. This CDR3 has 14 residues. Germline CDR1 and CDR2: SGHRS and YFSETQ. In DNA form, the CDR3 reads TGCGCCAGCAGCTCCCAGGACAGGGCCTACGAGCAGTACTTC. Translation gives CASSSQDRAYEQYF.

Here the CDR3 DNA reads TGTGCCAGCAGTTTAGCGGGAGCAGGTGATACGCAGTATTTT. This gives the protein CASSLAGAGDTQYF. This chain links TRBV5-4 with TRBJ2-3, with TRBD2 matching over 9 bases. CDR1 is SGHNT and CDR2 is YYREEE in the germline V gene (reference sequence). After removal of 5 bases from V and 6 bases from J, the junction contained 7 bases not matched to a gene. CDR3 size: 14 residues.

V usage is TRBV5-1 and J usage is TRBJ2-1, with 12 bases fitting TRBD1. The ends lost 0 bases at V and 7 bases at J; junction bases unmatched: 5. Germline values: CDR1 SGHRS, CDR2 YFSETQ. CDR3 length: 16 amino acids. The CDR3 is CASSLGGTGGQNEQFF. CDR3 coding DNA: TGCGCCAGCAGCTTGGGCGGGACAGGGGGCCAGAATGAGCAGTTCTTC.

The chain uses TRBV9 and TRBJ1-1; 7 bases line up with TRBD1. The V segment lost 4 bases and the J segment 4 bases; nucleotides outside the gene matches: 10. The CDR3 sequence is 15 residues long. Germline CDR1 is SGDLS and CDR2 is YYNGEE. CDR3 sequence: CASSPPGGLSTEAFF. The DNA of the CDR3 is TGTGCCAGCAGCCCCCCAGGGGGGTTAAGCACTGAAGCTTTCTTT. The full variable domain, its missing parts supplied by reference TRBV9 and TRBJ1-1, is DSGVTQTPKHLITATGQRVTLRCSPRSGDLSVYWYQQSLDQGLQFLIQYYNGEERAKGNILERFSAQQFPDLHSELNLSSLELGDSALYFCASSPPGGLSTEAFFGQGTRLTVV.

The gene calls are TRBV30 and TRBJ2-1, with D tentatively TRBD2 (5 bases). Germline V gives CDR1 GTSNPN, CDR2 SVGIG (reference sequence). V lost 3 bases and J 0 bases, leaving 12 bases between the germline ends. The CDR3 spans 15 residues. CDR3 DNA: TGTGCCTGGAGGGGTGGACTCGGCTCCTACAATGAGCAGTTCTTC. Its translation is CAWRGGLGSYNEQFF.

This clone was found a few times. The rearrangement joins TRBV5-1 to TRBJ2-3, with TRBD1 matching 7 bases. J lost 4 bases, V lost 5 bases, and 7 bases had no gene match. The CDR3 runs to 14 residues. The germline V gene encodes CDR1 SGHRS and CDR2 YFSETQ. CDR3 amino acids: CASSPQGMADTQYF. The DNA of the CDR3 is TGCGCCAGCAGTCCACAGGGGATGGCAGATACGCAGTATTTT.

The gene calls are TRBV29-1 and TRBJ2-3; D perhaps matches TRBD2 (6 bases). V was clipped by 3 bases and J by 2 bases, with 9 bases between them. From germline, CDR1 is SQVTM and CDR2 ANQGSEA. This CDR3 has 13 residues. The CDR3 region has the DNA TGCAGCGTTGATCCTAGCGTCACAGATACGCAGTATTTT. Residues: CSVDPSVTDTQYF.

This clone has only one observation. The V gene is TRBV6-8, the J gene TRBJ2-5, with 7 bases lining up with TRBD2. Germline V gene sequence: CDR1 MNHGY, CDR2 SAAAGT. V gave up 11 bases and J gave up 4 bases; unmatched junction bases: 13. The CDR3 is made up of 14 amino acids. The CDR3 sequence is CAPNRREPGETQYF. DNA for the CDR3: TGTGCCCCTAACCGGCGGGAGCCCGGAGAGACCCAGTACTTC.

The sample holds a few counts of this clone. This sequence joins TRBV19 and TRBJ1-2; the match to TRBD1 covers 9 bases. The germline V gene encodes CDR1 LNHDA and CDR2 SQIVND (reference sequence). Trimming at V came to 6 bases and at J to 6 bases, leaving 11 bases not matched to a gene. The CDR3 contains 15 residues. CDR3 loop: CASSAPNRGQDGYTF. The CDR3 bases are TGTGCCAGTAGCGCCCCGAACAGGGGGCAGGATGGCTACACCTTC. Based on the CDR3 plus reference TRBV19 and TRBJ1-2, the full variable domain is DGGITQSPKYLFRKEGQNVTLSCEQNLNHDAMYWYRQDPGQGLRLIYYSQIVNDFQKGDIAEGYSVSREKKESFPLTVTSAQKNPTAFYLCASSAPNRGQDGYTFGSGTRLTVV.

This clone has a handful of counts. The chain has TRBV10-3 and TRBJ2-7, with 7 positions matching TRBD1. Germline values: CDR1 ENHRY, CDR2 SYGVKD. The CDR3 has 16 residues. Trimming cost V 2 bases and J 5 bases; bases outside gene matches: 12. The DNA for the CDR3 is TGTGCCATCAGTGAGCCACGGGACAGCGGAATGAACGAGCAGTACTTC. It is translated as CAISEPRDSGMNEQYF.

The chain uses TRBV2 and TRBJ2-1; D perhaps matches TRBD1 (5 bases). The CDR3 has 14 residues. In germline, CDR1 is SNHLY, CDR2 FYNNEI. Trimming pared 7 bases from V and 0 bases from J, leaving 10 bases between. CDR3 sequence reads: CASMIDSSYNEQFF. The CDR3 DNA sequence: TGTGCCAGCATGATCGACAGCTCCTACAATGAGCAGTTCTTC.

The chain recombines TRBV21-1 with TRBJ1-1; the table's D call TRBD1 went unverified against the DNA. TRBV21-1 is a pseudogene segment. The CDR3 extends over 19 amino acids. In DNA form, the CDR3 reads TGTGCCAGCAGCAAAGGGGTCGATAGAGGACAGGGGGCGGACACTGAAGCTTTCTTT. Amino acids: CASSKGVDRGQGADTEAFF.

This chain uses TRBV5-6 with TRBJ2-5, with D possibly being TRBD2 (6 bases). The CDR3 runs 12 residues. V was cut by 6 bases and J by 5 bases, with 11 bases left in between. Germline V CDR1 and CDR2: SGHDT, YYEEEE. In nucleotides, the CDR3 is TGTGCCAGCAATGGGGGGTTTGAGACCCAGTACTTC. Residues: CASNGGFETQYF.

This sequence joins TRBV14 and TRBJ2-2; D is unresolved. The CDR3 runs 16 residues. Germline-derived CDR1 and CDR2 are SGHDN and FVKESK. Trimming removed 1 base from V and 2 bases from J, with 11 bases in between. As DNA, the CDR3 is TGTGCCAGCAGCCAAGTCTCCCCTTATAACACCGGGGAGCTGTTTTTT. Translating gives CASSQVSPYNTGELFF.

This chain connects TRBV27 to TRBJ2-7; maybe TRBD2 (5 bases). Germline V gene sequence: CDR1 MNHEY, CDR2 SMNVEV (reference sequence). The CDR3 is 14 residues long. V was pared by 2 bases and J by 2 bases, with 10 bases between. CDR3 in amino acids: CASSLTGVTYEQYF. Written as DNA, the CDR3 is TGTGCCAGCAGTTTAACCGGGGTCACCTACGAGCAGTACTTC.

Only one count was recorded for this clone. The genes are TRBV30 and TRBJ1-5; D gene uncertain. V was cut by 0 bases and J by 5 bases, with 8 bases left in between. Germline CDR1 GTSNPN, CDR2 SVGIG (reference sequence). The CDR3 has 13 residues. The CDR3 nucleotides are TGTGCCTGGAGTGTCTCGAGTGATCAGCCCCAGCATTTT. Protein product: CAWSVSSDQPQHF.

This clone has just a few counts. The chain carries TRBV11-2 and TRBJ2-1, with 7 nucleotides matching TRBD2. CDR3 length: 18 amino acids. The V gene's germline CDR1 is SGHAT and CDR2 FQNNGV. The V gene end was trimmed by 1 base and the J gene end by 0 bases; junction bases not matched to a gene: 9. The CDR3 region is CASSLGRGGLNSYNEQFF. The CDR3 DNA reads TGTGCCAGCAGCTTAGGGCGCGGGGGACTAAACTCCTACAATGAGCAGTTCTTC.